Each of the 10 T cell receptor beta chains below was sequenced from the same sample in a study of T cells in Graves' hyperthyroidism and ophthalmopathy. RNA transcripts served as the template for amplifying TCR beta CDR3 regions. The HTBI set primed first-round TCR CDR3 RT-PCR. TCRdb reprocessed the multiplex PCR reads via MiXCR and lists one record per CDR3 protein. Among under 350,000 distinct CDR3 sequences, around 23% were seen once, and the ten largest hold over 45%. Sequencing was performed on blood. These receptors were obtained from a woman in her fifties or sixties with Graves' hyperthyroidism.

This clonotype occurred many times. The chain combines TRBV2 with TRBJ2-3, with 8 bases identical to TRBD2. The CDR3 has 14 residues. J lost 0 bases, V lost 7 bases, and 3 bases had no gene match. Germline CDR1 is SNHLY and CDR2 is FYNNEI. For the CDR3, the DNA is TGTGCCAGCAAGGCGGGGGGAAGCACAGATACGCAGTATTTT. The encoded protein is CASKAGGSTDTQYF.

This clonotype was counted only a few times. The rearrangement joins TRBV14 to TRBJ2-2; TRBD2 matches 13 bases. CDR1 and CDR2 (germline): SGHDN, FVKESK. This CDR3 has 18 residues. V trimming: 0 bases; J trimming: 4 bases; junction bases outside the gene matches: 5. In nucleotides, the CDR3 is TGTGCCAGCAGCCAAGACAGGGGACTAGCGGGAATCACCGGGGAGCTGTTTTTT. Amino acids: CASSQDRGLAGITGELFF.

The table lists this clonotype with many counts. The gene calls are TRBV19 and TRBJ2-1; D unclear. CDR1 is LNHDA, CDR2 SQIVND, per germline (reference sequence). V gave up 3 bases and J gave up 2 bases, with 11 bases separating them. The CDR3 is 15 amino acids. The CDR3 reads CASSISQRTYNEQFF. The CDR3 bases are TGTGCCAGTAGTATCTCCCAGAGAACCTACAATGAGCAGTTCTTC.

The chain employs TRBV13 and TRBJ2-3; no clear D. The CDR3 length is 14 residues. Trimming took off 5 bases at V and 2 bases at J, with 11 bases between the two ends. Germline V gives CDR1 PRHDT, CDR2 FYEKMQ (reference sequence). The CDR3 loop is CASSPRTHTDTQYF. In DNA form, the CDR3 reads TGTGCCAGCAGCCCGCGTACCCACACAGATACGCAGTATTTT.

This rearrangement joins TRBV12-5 to TRBJ1-2; 8 positions match TRBD1. V shed 3 bases, J shed 6 bases, and the junction held 9 bases outside the gene matches. The CDR3 length is 15 residues. CDR1 is LGHNT, CDR2 FRNRAP, per germline. CDR3 in DNA: TGTGCTAGTGGTTTCTCGGGACAGGCGGAAGATGGCTACACCTTC. Its protein is CASGFSGQAEDGYTF.

The V and J genes are TRBV3-1 and TRBJ2-6; D gene uncertain. CDR1 is LGHDT and CDR2 is YNNKEL in the germline V gene (reference sequence). V was clipped by 1 base and J by 0 bases, with 7 bases between them. This CDR3 is built from 16 residues. The CDR3 DNA follows: TGTGCCAGCAGCCAAGGAAGTTACTCTGGGGCCAACGTCCTGACTTTC. Its translation is CASSQGSYSGANVLTF.

The table lists this clonotype with a few counts. The chain employs TRBV3-1 and TRBJ1-6, with a possible D match to TRBD1 (5 bases). The CDR3 is 14 amino acids. V was shortened by 7 bases and J by 9 bases, with 16 bases between the two germline ends. Germline V gene sequence: CDR1 LGHDT, CDR2 YNNKEL (reference sequence). The CDR3 coding sequence is TGTGCCAGCATGGGTACAGGTAGTGGTTCACCCCTCCACTTT. Translated, it gives CASMGTGSGSPLHF.

This clonotype appeared many times. This rearrangement joins TRBV27 to TRBJ2-1, with 7 bases that match TRBD1. After removal of 5 bases from V and 4 bases from J, the junction contained 8 bases not matched to a gene. This CDR3 is 15 amino acids long. Germline CDR1 is MNHEY and CDR2 is SMNVEV (reference sequence). The CDR3 coding sequence is TGTGCCAGCAGTCCTCGACAGGGAGTATACAATGAGCAGTTCTTC. Translating it yields CASSPRQGVYNEQFF.

V and J are TRBV24-1 and TRBJ2-5; TRBD1 or TRBD2 may be the D gene (6 bases each). The CDR3 is made up of 12 amino acids. In germline, CDR1 is KGHDR, CDR2 SFDVKD. Trimming removed 7 bases from V and 5 bases from J, with 10 bases in between. CDR3 amino acids: CATRGAGETQYF. CDR3 DNA: TGTGCCACCAGGGGGGCGGGGGAGACCCAGTACTTC.

As to this clonotype: Since a much larger clone is just one base distant, this may be a read error. V gene TRBV20-1 combines with J gene TRBJ2-7; the D is unclear. Germline values: CDR1 DFQATT, CDR2 SNEGSKA (reference sequence). The CDR3 loop spans 16 amino acids. Trimming took 0 bases from V and 7 from J, leaving 22 bases between them. The CDR3 nucleotides read TGCAGTGCTAGAGATTTCCGGGCTCCGGAGAGTGATGAGCAGTACTTC. Translating it yields CSARDFRAPESDEQYF.